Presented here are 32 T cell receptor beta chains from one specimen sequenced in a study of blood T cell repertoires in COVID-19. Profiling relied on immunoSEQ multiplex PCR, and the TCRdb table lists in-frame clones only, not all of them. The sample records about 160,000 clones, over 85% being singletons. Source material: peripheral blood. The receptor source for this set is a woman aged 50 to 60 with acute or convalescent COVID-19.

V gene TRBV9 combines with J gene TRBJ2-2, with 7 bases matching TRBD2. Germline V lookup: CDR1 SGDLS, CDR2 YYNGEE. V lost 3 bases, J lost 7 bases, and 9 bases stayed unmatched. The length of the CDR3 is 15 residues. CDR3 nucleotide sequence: TGTGCCAGCAGCGAGGCGACTAGCCACGTCGGGGAGCTGTTTTTT. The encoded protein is CASSEATSHVGELFF.

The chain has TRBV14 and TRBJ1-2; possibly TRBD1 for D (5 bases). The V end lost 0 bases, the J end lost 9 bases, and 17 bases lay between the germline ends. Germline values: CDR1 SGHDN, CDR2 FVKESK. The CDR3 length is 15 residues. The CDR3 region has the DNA TGTGCCAGCAGCCAAGATGGAAAAGGGGCCCGGAGCTACACCTTC. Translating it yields CASSQDGKGARSYTF.

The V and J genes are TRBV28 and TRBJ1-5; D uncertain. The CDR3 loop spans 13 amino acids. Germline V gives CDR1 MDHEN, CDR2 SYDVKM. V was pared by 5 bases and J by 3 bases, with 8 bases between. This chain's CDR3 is CASSTAFNQPQHF. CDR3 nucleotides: TGTGCCAGCAGTACAGCCTTCAATCAGCCCCAGCATTTT. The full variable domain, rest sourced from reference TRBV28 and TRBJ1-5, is DVKVTQSSRYLVKRTGEKVFLECVQDMDHENMFWYRQDPGLGLRLIYFSYDVKMKEKGDIPEGYSVSREKKERFSLILESASTNQTSMYLCASSTAFNQPQHFGDGTRLSIL.

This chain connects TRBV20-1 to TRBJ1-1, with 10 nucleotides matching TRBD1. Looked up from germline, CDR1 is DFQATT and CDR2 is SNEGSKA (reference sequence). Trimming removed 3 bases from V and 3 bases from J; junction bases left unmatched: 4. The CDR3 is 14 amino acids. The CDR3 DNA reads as TGCAGTGCTAGTGCCGGGACAGGGGACACTGAAGCTTTCTTT. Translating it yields CSASAGTGDTEAFF.

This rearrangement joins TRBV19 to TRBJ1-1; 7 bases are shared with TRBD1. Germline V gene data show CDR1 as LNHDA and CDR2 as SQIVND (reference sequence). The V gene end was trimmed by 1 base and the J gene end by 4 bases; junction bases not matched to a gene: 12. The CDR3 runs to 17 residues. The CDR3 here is CASSIARTGSGVTEAFF. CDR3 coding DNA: TGTGCCAGTAGTATAGCCAGGACAGGTTCTGGGGTCACTGAAGCTTTCTTT. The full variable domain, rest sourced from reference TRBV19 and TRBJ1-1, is DGGITQSPKYLFRKEGQNVTLSCEQNLNHDAMYWYRQDPGQGLRLIYYSQIVNDFQKGDIAEGYSVSREKKESFPLTVTSAQKNPTAFYLCASSIARTGSGVTEAFFGQGTRLTVV.

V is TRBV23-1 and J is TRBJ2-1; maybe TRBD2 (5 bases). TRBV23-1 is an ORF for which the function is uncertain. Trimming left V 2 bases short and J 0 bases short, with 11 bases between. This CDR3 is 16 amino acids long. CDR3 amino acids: CASSQLIEGSYNEQFF. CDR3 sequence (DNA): TGCGCCAGCAGTCAACTGATAGAGGGCTCCTACAATGAGCAGTTCTTC.

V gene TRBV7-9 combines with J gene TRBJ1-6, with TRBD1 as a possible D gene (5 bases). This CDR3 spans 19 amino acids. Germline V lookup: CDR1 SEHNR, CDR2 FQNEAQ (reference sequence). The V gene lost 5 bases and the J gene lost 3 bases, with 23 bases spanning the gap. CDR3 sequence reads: CASSPGGSYRPNYNSPLHF. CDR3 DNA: TGTGCCAGCAGCCCCGGGGGGAGTTACCGACCTAACTATAATTCACCCCTCCACTTT.

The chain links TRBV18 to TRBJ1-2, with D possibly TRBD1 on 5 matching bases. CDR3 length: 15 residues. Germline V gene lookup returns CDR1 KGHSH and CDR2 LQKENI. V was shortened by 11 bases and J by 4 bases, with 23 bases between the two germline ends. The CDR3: CASRVGQGRIYGYTF. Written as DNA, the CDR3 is TGTGCCTCGCGAGTAGGGCAGGGCCGAATCTATGGCTACACCTTC.

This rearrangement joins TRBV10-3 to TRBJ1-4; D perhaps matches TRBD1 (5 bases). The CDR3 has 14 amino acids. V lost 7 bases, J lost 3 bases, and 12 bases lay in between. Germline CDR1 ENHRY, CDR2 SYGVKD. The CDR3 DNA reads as TGTGCCATCACCCCTGGAGGGGCTAATGAAAAACTGTTTTTT. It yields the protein CAITPGGANEKLFF.

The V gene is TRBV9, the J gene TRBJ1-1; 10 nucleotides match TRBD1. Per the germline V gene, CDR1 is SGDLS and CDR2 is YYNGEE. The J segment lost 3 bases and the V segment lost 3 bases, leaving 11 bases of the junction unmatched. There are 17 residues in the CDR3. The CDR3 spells CASSAGTGEIRDTEAFF. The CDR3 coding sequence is TGTGCCAGCAGCGCCGGGACAGGGGAGATCAGGGACACTGAAGCTTTCTTT.

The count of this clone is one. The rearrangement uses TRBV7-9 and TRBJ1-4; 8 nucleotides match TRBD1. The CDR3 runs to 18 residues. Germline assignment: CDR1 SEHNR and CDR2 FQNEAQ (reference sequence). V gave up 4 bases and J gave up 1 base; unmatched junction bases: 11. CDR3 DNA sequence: TGTGCCAGCAGCTCTAGTCGGGACAGGAGTAGAACTAATGAAAAACTGTTTTTT. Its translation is CASSSSRDRSRTNEKLFF.

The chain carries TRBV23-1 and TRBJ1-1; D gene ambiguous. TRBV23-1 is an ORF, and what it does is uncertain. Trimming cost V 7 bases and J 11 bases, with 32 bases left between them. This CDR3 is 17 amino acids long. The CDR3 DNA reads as TGCGCCAGCAACCTGCTCTATCTAGGACTGCACCGGCACGAGGCTTTCTTT. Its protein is CASNLLYLGLHRHEAFF.

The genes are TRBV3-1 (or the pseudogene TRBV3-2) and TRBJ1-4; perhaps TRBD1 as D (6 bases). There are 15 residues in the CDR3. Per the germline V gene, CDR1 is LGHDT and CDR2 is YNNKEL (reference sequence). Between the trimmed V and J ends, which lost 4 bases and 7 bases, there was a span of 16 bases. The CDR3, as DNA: TGTGCCAGCAGCCCCCGGGGGGCCGGGGGTGAAAAACTGTTTTTT. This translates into CASSPRGAGGEKLFF.

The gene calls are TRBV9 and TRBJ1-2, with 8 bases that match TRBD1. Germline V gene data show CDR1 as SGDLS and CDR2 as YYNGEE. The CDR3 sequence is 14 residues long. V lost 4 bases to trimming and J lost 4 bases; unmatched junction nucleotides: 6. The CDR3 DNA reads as TGTGCCAGCAGCCCCGGGACAGGATCCTATGGCTACACCTTC. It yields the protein CASSPGTGSYGYTF.

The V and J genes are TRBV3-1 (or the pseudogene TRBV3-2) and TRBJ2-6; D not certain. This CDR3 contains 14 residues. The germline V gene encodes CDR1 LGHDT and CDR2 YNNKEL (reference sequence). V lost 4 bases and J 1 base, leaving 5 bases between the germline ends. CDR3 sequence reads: CASSLLSGANVLTF. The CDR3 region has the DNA TGTGCCAGCAGCCTCTTATCTGGGGCCAACGTCCTGACTTTC.

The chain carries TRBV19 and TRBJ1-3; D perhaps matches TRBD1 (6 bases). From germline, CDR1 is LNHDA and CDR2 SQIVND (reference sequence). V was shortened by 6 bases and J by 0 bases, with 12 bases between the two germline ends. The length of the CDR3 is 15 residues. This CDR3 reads CASSLGTTSGNTIYF. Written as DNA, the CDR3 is TGTGCCAGTAGCTTGGGGACAACCTCTGGAAACACCATATATTTT.

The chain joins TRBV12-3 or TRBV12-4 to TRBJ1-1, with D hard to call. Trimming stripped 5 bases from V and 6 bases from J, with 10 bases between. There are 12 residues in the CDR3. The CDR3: CASSPRAPEAFF. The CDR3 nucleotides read TGTGCCAGCAGTCCGAGGGCCCCTGAAGCTTTCTTT.

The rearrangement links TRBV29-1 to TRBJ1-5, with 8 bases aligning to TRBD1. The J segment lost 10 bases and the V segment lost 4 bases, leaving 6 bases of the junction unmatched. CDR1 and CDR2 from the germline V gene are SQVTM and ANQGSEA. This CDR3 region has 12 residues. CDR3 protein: CSVVNGQGPQHF. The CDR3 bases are TGCAGCGTTGTCAACGGACAGGGACCCCAGCATTTT.

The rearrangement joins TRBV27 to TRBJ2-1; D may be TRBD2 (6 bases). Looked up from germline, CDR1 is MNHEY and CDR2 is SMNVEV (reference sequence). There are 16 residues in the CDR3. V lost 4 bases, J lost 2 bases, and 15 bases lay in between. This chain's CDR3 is CASSSLAGHPYNEQFF. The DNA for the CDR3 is TGTGCCAGCAGTTCTCTTGCGGGGCACCCCTACAATGAGCAGTTCTTC.

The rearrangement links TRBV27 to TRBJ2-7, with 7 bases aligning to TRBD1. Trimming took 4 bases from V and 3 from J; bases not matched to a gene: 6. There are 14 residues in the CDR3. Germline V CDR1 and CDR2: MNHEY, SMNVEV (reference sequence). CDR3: CASSSYRGDYEQYF. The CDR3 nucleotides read TGTGCCAGCAGTTCCTACAGGGGAGACTACGAGCAGTACTTC.

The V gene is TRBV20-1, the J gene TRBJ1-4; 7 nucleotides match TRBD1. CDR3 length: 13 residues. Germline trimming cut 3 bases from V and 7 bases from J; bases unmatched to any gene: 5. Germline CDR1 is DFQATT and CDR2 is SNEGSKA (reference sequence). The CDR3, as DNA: TGCAGTGCTAGTCGCAGGGGGTTTGAAAAACTGTTTTTT. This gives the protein CSASRRGFEKLFF.

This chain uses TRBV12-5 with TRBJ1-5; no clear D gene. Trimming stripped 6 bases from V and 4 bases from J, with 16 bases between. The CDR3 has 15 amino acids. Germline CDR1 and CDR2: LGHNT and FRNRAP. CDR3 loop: CASGTGSQRNQPQHF. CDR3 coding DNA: TGTGCTAGTGGGACCGGGTCCCAACGAAATCAGCCCCAGCATTTT.

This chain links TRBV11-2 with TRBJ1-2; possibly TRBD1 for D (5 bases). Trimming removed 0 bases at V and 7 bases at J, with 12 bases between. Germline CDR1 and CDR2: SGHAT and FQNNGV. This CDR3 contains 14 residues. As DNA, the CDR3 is TGTGCCAGCAGCTTAGATCCAGGGATCGGTGGCTACACCTTC. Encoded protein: CASSLDPGIGGYTF.

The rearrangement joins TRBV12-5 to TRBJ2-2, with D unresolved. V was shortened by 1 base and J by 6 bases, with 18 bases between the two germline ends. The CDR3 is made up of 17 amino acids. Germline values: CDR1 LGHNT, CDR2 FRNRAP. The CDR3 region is CASGLDTPPREAGELFF. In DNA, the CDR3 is TGTGCTAGTGGTTTGGATACACCCCCCCGCGAGGCCGGGGAGCTGTTTTTT.

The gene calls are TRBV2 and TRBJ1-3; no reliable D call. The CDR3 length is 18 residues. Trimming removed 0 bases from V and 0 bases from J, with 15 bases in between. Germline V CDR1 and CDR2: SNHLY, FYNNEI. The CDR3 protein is CASSEALHRSPSGNTIYF. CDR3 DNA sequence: TGTGCCAGCAGTGAAGCGCTTCACCGGAGCCCCTCTGGAAACACCATATATTTT.

This CDR3 reads CASGGGARTGELFF. The CDR3 DNA is TGCGCCAGCGGAGGAGGGGCACGGACCGGGGAGCTGTTTTTT. This chain links TRBV10-1 with TRBJ2-2, with a tentative D call TRBD2 (6 bases). The CDR3 has 14 residues. Trimming cost V 8 bases and J 5 bases, with 15 bases left between them. The germline V gene encodes CDR1 WNHNN and CDR2 SYGVQD (reference sequence).

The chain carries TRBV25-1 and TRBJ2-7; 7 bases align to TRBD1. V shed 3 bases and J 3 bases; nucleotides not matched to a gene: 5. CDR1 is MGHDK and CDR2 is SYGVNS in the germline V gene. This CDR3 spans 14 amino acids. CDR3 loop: CASSEERTGYEQYF. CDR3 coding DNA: TGTGCCAGCAGTGAGGAGAGGACAGGCTACGAGCAGTACTTC.

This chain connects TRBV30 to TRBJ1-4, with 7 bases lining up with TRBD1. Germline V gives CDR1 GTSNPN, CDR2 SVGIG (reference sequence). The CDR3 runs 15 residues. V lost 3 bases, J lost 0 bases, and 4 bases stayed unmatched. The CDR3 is CAWSRDSSTNEKLFF. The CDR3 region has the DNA TGTGCCTGGAGCCGGGACAGCTCAACTAATGAAAAACTGTTTTTT.

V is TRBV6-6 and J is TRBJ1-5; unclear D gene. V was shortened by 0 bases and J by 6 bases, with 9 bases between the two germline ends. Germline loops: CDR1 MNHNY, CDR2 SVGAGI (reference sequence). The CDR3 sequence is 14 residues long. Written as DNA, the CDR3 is TGTGCCAGCAGTTACTCTTCGGAGGTTCAGCCCCAGCATTTT. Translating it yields CASSYSSEVQPQHF.

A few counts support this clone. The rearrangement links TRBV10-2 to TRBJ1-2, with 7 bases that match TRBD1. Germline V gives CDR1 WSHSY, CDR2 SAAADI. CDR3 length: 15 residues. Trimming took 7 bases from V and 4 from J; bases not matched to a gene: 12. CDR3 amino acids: CASIPSGGAFYGYTF. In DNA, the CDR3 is TGCGCCAGCATTCCTTCAGGGGGAGCCTTCTATGGCTACACCTTC.

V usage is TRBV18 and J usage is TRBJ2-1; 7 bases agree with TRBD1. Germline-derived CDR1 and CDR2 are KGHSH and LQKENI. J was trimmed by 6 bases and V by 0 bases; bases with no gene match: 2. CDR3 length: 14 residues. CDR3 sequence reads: CASSPPGQSNEQFF. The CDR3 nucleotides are TGTGCCAGCTCACCACCGGGACAGTCCAATGAGCAGTTCTTC.

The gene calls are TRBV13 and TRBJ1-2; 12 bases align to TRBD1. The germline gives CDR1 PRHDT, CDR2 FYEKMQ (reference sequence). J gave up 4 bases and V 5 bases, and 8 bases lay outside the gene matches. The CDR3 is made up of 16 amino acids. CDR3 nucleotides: TGTGCCAGCAGCCGGGACAGGGGGCAAAGTAGCTATGGCTACACCTTC. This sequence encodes CASSRDRGQSSYGYTF.